These 14 T cell receptor beta chains were sequenced from one sample in a study of shared T cell receptors in the human thymus. Generated by immunoSEQ multiplex PCR, the TCRdb table keeps only in-frame clones and is missing some. The sample includes about 660,000 clones, more than 70% seen only once; the top ten take under 0.01%. The same sample was also studied in work on human thymus T cells.

The sequencing input was thymocytes. The origin of the receptors is a boy under two years old with a congenital heart defect.

The chain is built from TRBV19 and TRBJ2-1; 9 positions agree with TRBD2. Trimming at V came to 9 bases and at J to 8 bases, leaving 5 bases not matched to a gene. There are 12 residues in the CDR3. Germline CDR1 is LNHDA and CDR2 is SQIVND (reference sequence). CDR3 amino acids: CASRLAGDEQFF. CDR3 in DNA: TGTGCCAGCCGGTTAGCGGGAGATGAGCAGTTCTTC.

The count of this clone is one. CDR3 sequence (DNA): TGTGCCAGCAGTTTAAGGGACAGGGACCCACCCCTCCACTTT. As protein: CASSLRDRDPPLHF. The rearrangement uses TRBV28 and TRBJ1-6; TRBD1 matches at 9 bases. From germline, CDR1 is MDHEN and CDR2 SYDVKM. CDR3 size: 14 residues. V lost 2 bases to trimming and J lost 11 bases; unmatched junction nucleotides: 4.

This clone was recorded a few times. This chain uses TRBV5-6 with TRBJ1-1; 7 positions agree with TRBD1. CDR3 size: 16 residues. The germline gives CDR1 SGHDT, CDR2 YYEEEE. The V segment lost 2 bases and the J segment 2 bases; nucleotides outside the gene matches: 9. The CDR3 loop reads CASSFDLGQPNTEAFF. CDR3 in DNA: TGTGCCAGCAGCTTCGACCTGGGACAGCCCAACACTGAAGCTTTCTTT.

This clone was seen a few times. The V call is TRBV19, the J call TRBJ2-2; TRBD2 is a possible D gene (5 bases). Germline CDR1 and CDR2: LNHDA and SQIVND (reference sequence). V gave up 3 bases and J gave up 6 bases, with 20 bases separating them. CDR3 length equals 17 residues. CDR3 residues: CASSITMRGQPAGELFF. Here the CDR3 DNA reads TGTGCCAGTAGTATCACAATGAGAGGGCAGCCGGCCGGGGAGCTGTTTTTT.

This chain uses TRBV5-6 with TRBJ2-5; D perhaps matches TRBD1 (5 bases). The J call may not be correct, given that the DNA end is closer to TRBJ2-7. Germline V gene lookup returns CDR1 SGHDT and CDR2 YYEEEE. The CDR3 consists of 15 residues. In DNA form, the CDR3 reads TGTGCCAGCAGCTTGAGGTGGAGACAGACCTACGAGCAGTACTTC. This translates into CASSLRWRQTYEQYF.

The genes are TRBV12-5 and TRBJ1-6; D is undetermined. Germline-derived CDR1 and CDR2 are LGHNT and FRNRAP. CDR3 length: 18 amino acids. The chain's CDR3 is CSRVWGEGPCSYNSPLHF. In nucleotides, the CDR3 is TGTTCTCGGGTTTGGGGAGAGGGCCCCTGCTCCTATAATTCACCCCTCCACTTT.

On this clone itself: Other DNA sequences from this sample encode an identical CDR3 as well. CDR3 region: CASRESQETQYF. In DNA form, the CDR3 reads TGTGCTAGCCGGGAGTCTCAAGAGACCCAGTACTTC. The chain joins TRBV12-5 to TRBJ2-5; D possibly corresponds to TRBD2 (6 bases). The CDR3 has 12 amino acids. CDR1 is LGHNT and CDR2 is FRNRAP in the germline V gene. V gave up 9 bases and J gave up 2 bases, with 10 bases separating them.

The CDR3 loop is CASSQRGVWVYEQYF. CDR3 nucleotides: TGTGCCAGCAGCCAACGGGGAGTCTGGGTCTACGAGCAGTACTTC. The J gene is TRBJ2-7, the V gene TRBV5-5; D might be TRBD2 (5 bases). Deletions cut 4 bases from V and 3 bases from J, with 17 bases between. The CDR3 covers 15 residues. Germline loops: CDR1 SGHKS, CDR2 YYEKEE (reference sequence).

This clone was found once. The same CDR3 also results from other DNA sequences found in this sample. The gene calls are TRBV27 and TRBJ2-7; D possibly corresponds to TRBD2 (6 bases). Trimming removed 3 bases at V and 1 base at J, with 10 bases between. The CDR3 is 14 residues long. Germline-derived CDR1 and CDR2 are MNHEY and SMNVEV (reference sequence). The chain's CDR3 is CASSLSGPSYEQYF. The DNA for the CDR3 is TGTGCCAGCAGTTTGAGCGGGCCGTCCTACGAGCAGTACTTC.

The chain links TRBV27 to TRBJ2-4, with 8 bases identical to TRBD1. V lost 3 bases to trimming and J lost 6 bases; unmatched junction nucleotides: 1. Germline V gene lookup returns CDR1 MNHEY and CDR2 SMNVEV (reference sequence). The CDR3 is 13 residues long. This CDR3 reads CASSFDRGNIQYF. CDR3 in DNA: TGTGCCAGCAGTTTCGACAGGGGAAACATTCAGTACTTC.

This sequence joins TRBV25-1 and TRBJ2-2; 10 bases align to TRBD1. CDR3 length: 17 residues. The J segment lost 2 bases and the V segment lost 3 bases, leaving 6 bases of the junction unmatched. In germline, CDR1 is MGHDK, CDR2 SYGVNS. The CDR3 coding sequence is TGTGCCAGCAGTGACCATCGGACAGGGGGTAACACCGGGGAGCTGTTTTTT. Translation gives CASSDHRTGGNTGELFF.

Here the CDR3 reads CASRERGETQYF. The DNA for the CDR3 is TGTGCCAGCAGGGAGAGAGGTGAGACCCAGTACTTC. The J gene is TRBJ2-5, the V gene TRBV28, with D hard to call. The CDR3 has 12 amino acids. Germline V lookup: CDR1 MDHEN, CDR2 SYDVKM. V lost 6 bases and J lost 5, with 10 bases in between.

The chain has TRBV28 and TRBJ2-7, with 9 bases matching TRBD2. Losses at the gene ends were 5 bases for V and 2 bases for J; bases not matched to a gene: 13. Germline V lookup: CDR1 MDHEN, CDR2 SYDVKM. The CDR3 has 17 residues. CDR3 sequence reads: CASSSGTSYQITYEQYF. CDR3 in DNA: TGTGCCAGCAGTAGCGGGACTAGCTACCAGATAACCTACGAGCAGTACTTC.

This chain joins TRBV9 and TRBJ1-1; 7 bases match TRBD1. Germline assignment: CDR1 SGDLS and CDR2 YYNGEE. V shed 3 bases and J 0 bases; nucleotides not matched to a gene: 8. The length of the CDR3 is 16 residues. CDR3 in amino acids: CASSAYRDRLNTEAFF. The CDR3 nucleotides are TGTGCCAGCAGCGCGTACCGGGACAGACTGAACACTGAAGCTTTCTTT. The full variable domain, in which reference TRBV9 and TRBJ1-1 provide the parts outside the CDR3, is DSGVTQTPKHLITATGQRVTLRCSPRSGDLSVYWYQQSLDQGLQFLIQYYNGEERAKGNILERFSAQQFPDLHSELNLSSLELGDSALYFCASSAYRDRLNTEAFFGQGTRLTVV.